This T cell receptor (beta chain) comes out of a study of Ad26.COV2.S vaccination and SARS-CoV-2 variants (dated by TCRdb to about 2021). Broadly, across the study: Donors in the vaccine arm were drawn from COV1001, a phase I-IIa trial of Ad26.COV2.S in healthy adults that was multicentre, randomized, double-blind and placebo-controlled. Ad26.COV2.S was given intramuscularly at 5x10^10 or 1x10^11 viral particles, as a single shot or as two shots 56 days apart. Trial participants were randomized into five groups of five, in which low-dose or high-dose Ad26.COV2.S was given once or twice, or placebo was given on both occasions. Blinding of investigators to trial group allocation was maintained during experiments and outcome assessment. TCRbeta repertoire sequencing served as the tool for gauging how specific and how broad the SARS-CoV-2-reactive T cell receptors were following Ad26.COV2.S vaccination. A total of around 32 samples were included in the TCR-sequenced set, comprising about 20 Ad26.COV2.S vaccine recipients, 5 placebo recipients and 8 SARS-CoV-2 convalescent individuals. Overall study results and their limits: The study lacked the statistical power to compare responses across vaccine doses or regimens. Non-spike TCR breadth was comparable between vaccine and placebo recipients, consistent with the vaccine containing only spike. According to the authors, total T cell responses may have been underestimated by the TCR breadth and depth analyses. Ad26.COV2.S recipients had higher spike-specific TCR breadth than placebo recipients (P = 0.0014). After vaccination, substantial breadth of spike-specific CD8+ and CD4+ T cell responses was reported.

This specimen's treatment or condition label, interpreted: some 20 received Ad26.COV2.S at low or high dose, single or two shots; 5 received placebo; per-sample allocation not given. For vaccine and placebo recipients, the sequenced repertoires came from samples collected on day 63 after the first injection. In Cohort 1b, around 23 adults aged 18-55 years were enrolled at a single site in Boston, USA, between 29 July and 7 August 2020. Ad26.COV2.S was a replication-incompetent adenovirus type 26 vector expressing a prefusion-stabilized SARS-CoV-2 spike protein from the original Wuhan strain. On this clone itself: It lacks a known antigen. Base qualities were left out, and no much larger clone turns up one base away.

Including the terminal cysteine and phenylalanine, the CDR3 comprises 13 residues. Only the CDR3 portion is preserved as DNA: 39 bases, with reading frame beginning at the first base. CDR1 and CDR2 are read off the germline V gene as SGHRS and YFSETQ. V loses 3 bases, J loses 5 bases, and the germline ends lie 8 bases apart. TCRbeta CDR3 regions were sequenced with the immunoSEQ Assay. After extraction, genomic DNA underwent amplification by bias-controlled multiplex PCR, followed by high-throughput sequencing. From the authors' description of their analysis: To quantify the absolute abundance of every unique TCRbeta CDR3 region, sequences were collapsed and filtered. Usable DNA was measured by amplifying reference genes present in all nucleated cells, and TCRbeta template counts were normalized to that usable DNA to estimate T cell fraction. Repertoire TCRs were annotated as SARS-CoV-2-specific when V gene, CDR3 amino acid sequence and J gene were exactly matched to a known reactive TCR set. MIRA supplied the reference SARS-CoV-2 TCR set, which was filtered for enrichment in COVID-19-positive ImmuneCODE repertoires so that public or cross-reactive TCRs were removed. Using the MIRA antigens, annotated TCRs were further analysed by specific ORF or by position within an ORF. Breadth was defined as annotated unique rearrangements over total unique productive rearrangements; depth was the summed frequency of those rearrangements. TCR breadth was compared between groups using two-sided Wilcoxon rank-sum tests. As stored in TCRdb, this immuneACCESS dataset retains in-frame rearrangements with V and J assigned. A fraction of the clones does not appear; measured against another copy, unresolved V genes explain less than half of the discrepancy, and the remainder lacks a known reason. The DNA was the basis for D and trimming; V, J and clone size are from that table. The table for this sample lists around 300,000 clones; around 88% of them were counted only once. The top ten hold about 10% of the sample.

Sequences were derived from peripheral blood, sampled in a trial of Ad26.COV2.S vaccine versus placebo. The source is a person aged 18-60 years who received the Ad26.COV2.S COVID-19 vaccine or a placebo. Recombination linked TRBV5-1 to TRBJ2-2, with the D gene uncertain. The CDR3 region has the sequence CASSYTVTGELFF. The DNA sequence reads TGCGCCAGCAGCTATACGGTAACCGGGGAGCTGTTTTTT. The full variable domain, completed from the reference TRBV5-1 and TRBJ2-2 proteins outside the CDR3, reads KAGVTQTPRYLIKTRGQQVTLSCSPISGHRSVSWYQQTPGQGLQFLFEYFSETQRNKGNFPGRFSGRQFSNSRSEMNVSTLELGDSALYLCASSYTVTGELFFGEGSRLTVL.